This T cell receptor (beta chain) was captured by sequencing in a study of blood T cell repertoires in COVID-19. Background on the study: Acute and convalescent COVID-19 specimens originated in the United States, Italy and Spain. T cells, B-cell-depleted T cells, or PBMCs provided the cDNA or gDNA that served as material.

This CDR3 has 13 amino acids. V shed 8 bases and J 8 bases; nucleotides not matched to a gene: 6. Only in-frame clones appear in the TCRdb table, and some are missing; sequencing was by immunoSEQ multiplex PCR. The data contain 140,000 to 150,000 clones, under 90% of them singletons. The sequence was collected from a human donor in a cohort sampled during active COVID-19. What was sequenced was peripheral blood. The chain has TRBV12-3 or TRBV12-4 and TRBJ1-2, with 12 bases fitting TRBD1. The CDR3, as DNA: TGTGCCAGCGGGGGACAGGGGGCTCTGGGCTACACCTTC. Its translation: CASGGQGALGYTF.